This entry is about one T cell receptor (beta chain). Clones were read by immunoSEQ multiplex PCR, and TCRdb kept only the in-frame ones, dropping some. The sample consists of some 2,000 clones, approximately 86% of them appearing once. This entry comes from a study of brain metastases from non-small cell lung cancer. This TCR was sampled from a donor at least 40 years old with non-small cell lung cancer. The specimen sequenced was primary lung tumor tissue.

CDR3 loop: CASSFKDTGELFF. Written as DNA, the CDR3 is TGCGCCAGCTCCTTTAAGGACACCGGGGAGCTGTTTTTT. V and J are TRBV5-1 and TRBJ2-2; D ambiguous. The germline gives CDR1 SGHRS, CDR2 YFSETQ. Trimming took off 7 bases at V and 3 bases at J, with 10 bases between the two ends. This CDR3 is 13 amino acids long.